Listed here are 25 T cell receptor beta chains from one sample, sequenced in a study of cytomegalovirus exposure and HLA in healthy donors. The PCR had 60 Vbeta and 13 Jbeta primers. TCRdb's table, derived via immunoSEQ multiplex PCR, lists solely in-frame clones and lacks some. The table lists tens of thousands of clones, approximately 88% of them singletons. The sequenced sample was PBMCs. The source of these receptors is a woman aged 45-60 years in good health and CMV-seronegative.

J is TRBJ2-7 and V is TRBV6-1, with 9 nucleotides matching TRBD1. The V gene end was trimmed by 6 bases and the J gene end by 1 base; junction bases not matched to a gene: 4. Germline V gene lookup returns CDR1 MNHNS and CDR2 SASEGT. This CDR3 has 14 residues. CDR3 loop: CASSRDRVSYEQYF. DNA of the CDR3: TGTGCCAGCAGCCGGGACAGGGTATCCTACGAGCAGTACTTC.

A word on this clone: Germline and junction disagree at one end, which may indicate a read error. The chain links TRBV29-1 to TRBJ2-3; TRBD2 agrees at 11 bases. The length of the CDR3 is 16 residues. CDR1 is SQVTM, CDR2 ANQGSEA, per germline. The chain's CDR3 is CSAEISTSGSTDTQYF. The CDR3 nucleotides read TGCAGCGCTGAAATTAGTACTAGCGGGAGTACAGATACGCAGTATTTT.

This clone was detected only a few times. The chain uses TRBV6-5 and TRBJ1-1, with a weak D call TRBD1 (5 bases). Germline CDR1 is MNHEY and CDR2 is SVGAGI. CDR3 length: 15 amino acids. V shed 6 bases and J shed 1 base, with 15 bases lying between them. The DNA of the CDR3 is TGTGCCAGCAGCCTTTCAGGGTATCAGAACACTGAAGCTTTCTTT. Its protein product is CASSLSGYQNTEAFF.

J is TRBJ1-2 and V is TRBV4-3; D unclear. The CDR3 totals 14 residues. Deletions cut 4 bases from V and 5 bases from J, with 14 bases between. In germline, CDR1 is LGHNA, CDR2 YSLEER. CDR3 protein: CASSLHLEVYGYTF. The CDR3 DNA reads as TGCGCCAGCAGCCTCCACTTGGAGGTTTATGGCTACACCTTC.

This clone was detected once. This chain links TRBV7-8 with TRBJ2-3, with 7 positions matching TRBD1. Germline-derived CDR1 and CDR2 are SGHVS and FQNEAQ. This CDR3 spans 13 amino acids. V lost 6 bases to trimming and J lost 5 bases; unmatched junction nucleotides: 5. The CDR3 reads CASRAGGLDTQYF. Written as DNA, the CDR3 is TGTGCCAGCAGGGCAGGGGGATTAGATACGCAGTATTTT.

The chain is built from TRBV16 and TRBJ2-7; D possibly corresponds to TRBD1 (6 bases). Trimming pared 2 bases from V and 3 bases from J, leaving 11 bases between. This CDR3 comprises 14 residues. Germline V gene lookup returns CDR1 KGHSY and CDR2 FQNENV. The CDR3 spells CASSQTSDSYEQYV. CDR3 nucleotide sequence: TGTGCCAGCAGCCAAACCTCGGACAGCTACGAGCAGTACGTC.

This clone was picked up a small number of times. The V and J genes are TRBV19 and TRBJ1-5; a weak D match, TRBD1 (6 bases). Germline V CDR1 and CDR2: LNHDA, SQIVND (reference sequence). With 5 bases removed from V and 5 bases from J, the gap between germline ends came to 10 bases. The CDR3 is made up of 13 amino acids. The CDR3 here is CASSDYRDQPQHF. In nucleotides, the CDR3 is TGTGCCAGTAGTGACTACAGGGATCAGCCCCAGCATTTT.

This chain connects TRBV2 to TRBJ1-1; TRBD1 might be the D (5 bases). Trimming pared 7 bases from V and 0 bases from J, leaving 15 bases between. Germline assignment: CDR1 SNHLY and CDR2 FYNNEI. The CDR3 consists of 15 residues. CDR3 sequence (DNA): TGTGCCAGCAATCATCCTGACAGAGTGAACACTGAAGCTTTCTTT. Translation gives CASNHPDRVNTEAFF.

The rearrangement joins TRBV7-2 to TRBJ2-5; 11 positions agree with TRBD2. This CDR3 is 16 amino acids long. V was clipped by 0 bases and J by 1 base; unmatched bases: 1. Germline values: CDR1 SGHTA, CDR2 FQGNSA. The DNA for the CDR3 is TGTGCCAGCAGCTTAGCTACTAGCGGGGGCCAAGAGACCCAGTACTTC. Translating gives CASSLATSGGQETQYF.

The CDR3 region has the DNA TGTGCCACCCTCGACCCGGGGTACAATGAGCAGTTCTTC. Its translation is CATLDPGYNEQFF. V usage is TRBV27 and J usage is TRBJ2-1; TRBD2 might be the D (5 bases). Trimming pared 10 bases from V and 4 bases from J, leaving 14 bases between. CDR1 is MNHEY and CDR2 is SMNVEV in the germline V gene (reference sequence). This CDR3 spans 13 amino acids.

The V call is TRBV7-9, the J call TRBJ2-5, with 8 positions matching TRBD2. There are 16 residues in the CDR3. V shed 8 bases and J 5 bases; nucleotides not matched to a gene: 16. CDR1 is SEHNR, CDR2 FQNEAQ, per germline (reference sequence). The DNA of the CDR3 is TGTGCCAGCGCCGCTTTTCTAAGCGGGAGTCCGGAGACCCAGTACTTC. Its protein is CASAAFLSGSPETQYF.

Points on this clone: The junction does not match germline at one end; this may be a read error. The rearrangement uses TRBV19 and TRBJ1-1; 7 bases map to TRBD1. The CDR3 totals 12 residues. The V gene's germline CDR1 is LNHDA and CDR2 SQIVND (reference sequence). The CDR3 bases are TGTGCCAGTAGTATTCTGGGACAGACAACATCATTT. Encoded protein: CASSILGQTTSF.

This chain uses TRBV11-3 with TRBJ2-2; no clear D. V lost 0 bases, J lost 5 bases, and 10 bases lay in between. This CDR3 is 15 amino acids long. The germline V gene encodes CDR1 SGHNT and CDR2 YENEEA. CDR3 in amino acids: CASSLDGRVTGELFF. DNA of the CDR3: TGTGCCAGCAGCTTAGATGGTCGGGTGACCGGGGAGCTGTTTTTT. Using reference TRBV11-3 and TRBJ2-2 for the parts outside the CDR3, the full variable domain is EAGVVQSPRYKIIEKKQPVAFWCNPISGHNTLYWYLQNLGQGPELLIRYENEEAVDDSQLPKDRFSAERLKGVDSTLKIQPAELGDSAVYLCASSLDGRVTGELFFGEGSRLTVL.

The rearrangement uses TRBV10-1 and TRBJ2-2; D perhaps matches TRBD1 (5 bases). Germline loops: CDR1 WNHNN, CDR2 SYGVQD (reference sequence). The ends were cut back, 9 bases at V and 0 bases at J, with 8 bases in the middle. The CDR3 totals 13 residues. CDR3 amino acids: CASAQANTGELFF. The DNA of the CDR3 is TGCGCCAGTGCACAGGCGAACACCGGGGAGCTGTTTTTT.

V and J are TRBV7-3 and TRBJ2-1, with 11 positions matching TRBD2. Per the germline V gene, CDR1 is SGHTA and CDR2 is FQGTGA. The CDR3 sequence is 17 residues long. V lost 2 bases and J lost 7; bases outside the gene matches: 10. Written as DNA, the CDR3 is TGTGCCAGCAGCTTACCCCGCACTAGCGGGAGCGGGAATGAGCAGTTCTTC. It translates to CASSLPRTSGSGNEQFF.

The chain links TRBV5-1 to TRBJ2-3, with TRBD2 matching over 8 bases. The V gene end was trimmed by 0 bases and the J gene end by 3 bases; junction bases not matched to a gene: 0. Germline assignment: CDR1 SGHRS and CDR2 YFSETQ. The CDR3 loop spans 14 amino acids. In DNA form, the CDR3 reads TGCGCCAGCAGCTTGGAGCGGGGGACAGATACGCAGTATTTT. It is translated as CASSLERGTDTQYF.

The J gene is TRBJ2-2, the V gene TRBV4-1, with D possibly TRBD2 on 5 matching bases. Germline values: CDR1 MGHRA, CDR2 YSYEKL. The CDR3 has 15 amino acids. V was shortened by 0 bases and J by 6 bases, with 11 bases between the two germline ends. CDR3 loop: CASSQEMRGSGELFF. Here the CDR3 DNA reads TGCGCCAGCAGCCAAGAGATGAGAGGGTCCGGGGAGCTGTTTTTT.

This clone was detected once. This chain uses TRBV4-3 with TRBJ1-1, with a weak D call TRBD1 (5 bases). Germline lookup yields CDR1 LGHNA and CDR2 YSLEER. The CDR3 runs to 15 residues. Trimming cost V 0 bases and J 5 bases, with 13 bases left between them. In nucleotides, the CDR3 is TGCGCCAGCAGCCAAGACAGGGTGGGCGGTACTGAAGCTTTCTTT. Amino acid sequence: CASSQDRVGGTEAFF.

The CDR3: CASSERARTDTQYF. CDR3 DNA: TGTGCCAGCAGCGAGCGGGCGCGAACAGATACGCAGTATTTT. The rearrangement joins TRBV9 to TRBJ2-3, with D maybe TRBD2 (6 bases). There are 14 residues in the CDR3. Germline-derived CDR1 and CDR2 are SGDLS and YYNGEE. V was shortened by 3 bases and J by 3 bases, with 11 bases between the two germline ends.

The chain combines TRBV19 with TRBJ2-2, with TRBD1 matching over 9 bases. This CDR3 contains 18 residues. J was trimmed by 2 bases and V by 3 bases; bases with no gene match: 10. In germline, CDR1 is LNHDA, CDR2 SQIVND (reference sequence). This CDR3 is CASSILTGTGINTGELFF. CDR3 nucleotides: TGTGCCAGTAGTATCCTGACCGGGACAGGGATCAACACCGGGGAGCTGTTTTTT.

This sequence joins TRBV6-1 and TRBJ1-2; D is possibly TRBD1 (6 bases). Germline assignment: CDR1 MNHNS and CDR2 SASEGT. V was cut by 9 bases and J by 3 bases, with 14 bases left in between. The CDR3 sequence is 13 residues long. The CDR3 is CASSFRTDYGYTF. CDR3 bases: TGTGCCAGTAGTTTTAGGACAGACTATGGCTACACCTTC.

A single count supports this clone. The chain uses TRBV5-4 and TRBJ2-5; TRBD2 matches 9 bases. Trimming at V came to 2 bases and at J to 5 bases, leaving 10 bases not matched to a gene. Germline assignment: CDR1 SGHNT and CDR2 YYREEE (reference sequence). The CDR3 loop spans 16 amino acids. The CDR3 bases are TGTGCCAGCAGCTTAGGTGGTAGCGGGGGTTGGGAGACCCAGTACTTC. It encodes CASSLGGSGGWETQYF.

The chain uses TRBV6-6 and TRBJ2-1, with 9 bases aligning to TRBD1. V trimming: 4 bases; J trimming: 1 base; junction bases outside the gene matches: 2. The CDR3 covers 15 residues. Germline loops: CDR1 MNHNY, CDR2 SVGAGI (reference sequence). CDR3 residues: CASSSGQGSYNEQFF. CDR3 nucleotides: TGTGCCAGCAGTTCGGGACAGGGATCCTACAATGAGCAGTTCTTC.

V gene TRBV5-1 combines with J gene TRBJ1-1, with a tentative D call TRBD1 (6 bases). Germline assignment: CDR1 SGHRS and CDR2 YFSETQ. The V end was cut by 0 bases, the J end by 1 base, with 13 bases between. The CDR3 length is 16 residues. The CDR3 spells CASSLELGAPNTEAFF. The CDR3 DNA is TGCGCCAGCAGCTTGGAGTTGGGGGCCCCGAACACTGAAGCTTTCTTT.

The chain combines TRBV7-2 with TRBJ2-2; D is perhaps TRBD1 (6 bases). Germline V lookup: CDR1 SGHTA, CDR2 FQGNSA. The CDR3 loop spans 15 amino acids. Trimming stripped 2 bases from V and 4 bases from J, with 11 bases between. Here the CDR3 reads CASSLLRGGTGELFF. The CDR3 coding sequence is TGTGCCAGCAGCTTACTTAGAGGGGGCACCGGGGAGCTGTTTTTT.